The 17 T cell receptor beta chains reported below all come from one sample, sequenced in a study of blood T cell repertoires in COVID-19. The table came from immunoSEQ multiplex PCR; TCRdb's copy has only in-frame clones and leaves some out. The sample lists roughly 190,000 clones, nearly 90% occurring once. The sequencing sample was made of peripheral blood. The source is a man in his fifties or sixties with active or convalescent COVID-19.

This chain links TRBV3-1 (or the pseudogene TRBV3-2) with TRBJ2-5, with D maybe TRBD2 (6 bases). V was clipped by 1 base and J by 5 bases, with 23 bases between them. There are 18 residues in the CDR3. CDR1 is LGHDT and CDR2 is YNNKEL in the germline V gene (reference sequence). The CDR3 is CASSQGAASDIARETQYF. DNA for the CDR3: TGTGCCAGCAGCCAAGGGGCGGCTAGCGATATCGCTCGGGAGACCCAGTACTTC.

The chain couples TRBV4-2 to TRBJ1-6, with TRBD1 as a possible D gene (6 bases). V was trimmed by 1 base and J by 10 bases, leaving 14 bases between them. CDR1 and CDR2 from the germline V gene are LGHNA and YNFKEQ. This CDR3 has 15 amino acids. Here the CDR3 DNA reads TGTGCCAGCAGCCAAGTTTACAGGGATCGGTCACCCCTCCACTTT. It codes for CASSQVYRDRSPLHF.

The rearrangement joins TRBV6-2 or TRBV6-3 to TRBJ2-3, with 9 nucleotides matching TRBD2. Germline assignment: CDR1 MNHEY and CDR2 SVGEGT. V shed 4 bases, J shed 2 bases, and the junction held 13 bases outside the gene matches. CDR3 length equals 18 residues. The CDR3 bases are TGTGCCAGCAGTTCCCTTAGCGGGGGCCCTTTTCTCACAGATACGCAGTATTTT. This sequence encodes CASSSLSGGPFLTDTQYF.

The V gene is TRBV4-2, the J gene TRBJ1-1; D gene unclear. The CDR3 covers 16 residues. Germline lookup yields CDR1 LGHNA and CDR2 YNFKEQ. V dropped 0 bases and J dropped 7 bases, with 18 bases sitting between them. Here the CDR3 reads CASSQDLTAPLNEAFF. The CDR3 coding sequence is TGTGCCAGCAGCCAAGATCTCACAGCCCCGTTGAATGAAGCTTTCTTT.

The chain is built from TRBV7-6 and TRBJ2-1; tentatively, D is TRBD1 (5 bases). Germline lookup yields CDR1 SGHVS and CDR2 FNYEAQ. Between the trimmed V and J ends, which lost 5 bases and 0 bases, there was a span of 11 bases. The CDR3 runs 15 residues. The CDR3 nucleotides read TGTGCCAGCAGCCGTGACAGAAGCTCCTACAATGAGCAGTTCTTC. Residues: CASSRDRSSYNEQFF.

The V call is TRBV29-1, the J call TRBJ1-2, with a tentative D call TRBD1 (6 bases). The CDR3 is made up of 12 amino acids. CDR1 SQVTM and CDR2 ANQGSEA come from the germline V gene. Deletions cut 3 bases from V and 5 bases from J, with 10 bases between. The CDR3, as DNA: TGCAGCGTTGACGGACAGAATTATGGCTACACCTTC. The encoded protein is CSVDGQNYGYTF.

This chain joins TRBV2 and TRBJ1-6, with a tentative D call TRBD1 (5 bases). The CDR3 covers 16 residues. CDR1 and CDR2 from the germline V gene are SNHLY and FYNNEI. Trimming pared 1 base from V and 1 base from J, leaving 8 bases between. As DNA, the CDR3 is TGTGCCAGCAGTGAAGTACAGGCGTCCTATAATTCACCCCTCCACTTT. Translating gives CASSEVQASYNSPLHF.

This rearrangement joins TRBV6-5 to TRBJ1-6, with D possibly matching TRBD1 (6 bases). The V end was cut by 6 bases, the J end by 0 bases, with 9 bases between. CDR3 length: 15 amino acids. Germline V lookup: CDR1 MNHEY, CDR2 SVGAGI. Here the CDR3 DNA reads TGTGCCAGCAGACCGACAGGCTCCTATAATTCACCCCTCCACTTT. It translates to CASRPTGSYNSPLHF.

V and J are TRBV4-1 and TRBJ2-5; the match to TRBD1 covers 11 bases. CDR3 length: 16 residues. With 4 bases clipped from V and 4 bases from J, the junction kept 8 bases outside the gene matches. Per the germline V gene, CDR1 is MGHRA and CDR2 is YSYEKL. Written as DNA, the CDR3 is TGCGCCAGCAGCCCCTTAGGACAGGGGGCGAGAGAGACCCAGTACTTC. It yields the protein CASSPLGQGARETQYF.

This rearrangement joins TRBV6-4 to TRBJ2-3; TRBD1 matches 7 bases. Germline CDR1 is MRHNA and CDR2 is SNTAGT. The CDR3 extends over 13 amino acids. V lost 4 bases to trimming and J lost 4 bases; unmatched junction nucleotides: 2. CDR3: CASSAGGADTQYF. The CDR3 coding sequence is TGTGCCAGCAGTGCAGGGGGAGCAGATACGCAGTATTTT.

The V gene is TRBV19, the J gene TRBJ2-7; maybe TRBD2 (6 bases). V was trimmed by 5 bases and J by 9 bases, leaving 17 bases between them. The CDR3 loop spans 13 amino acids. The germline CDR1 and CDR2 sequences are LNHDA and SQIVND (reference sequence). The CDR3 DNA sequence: TGTGCCAGTAGTTGGACTACTTCCTCGCGGCAGTACTTC. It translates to CASSWTTSSRQYF.

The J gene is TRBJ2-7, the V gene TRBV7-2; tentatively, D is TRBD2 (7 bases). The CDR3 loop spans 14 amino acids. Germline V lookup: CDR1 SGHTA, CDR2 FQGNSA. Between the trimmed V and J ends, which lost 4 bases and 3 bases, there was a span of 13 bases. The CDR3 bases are TGTGCCAGCAGCTACAGGGAGGGAAGCTACGAGCAGTACTTC. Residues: CASSYREGSYEQYF.

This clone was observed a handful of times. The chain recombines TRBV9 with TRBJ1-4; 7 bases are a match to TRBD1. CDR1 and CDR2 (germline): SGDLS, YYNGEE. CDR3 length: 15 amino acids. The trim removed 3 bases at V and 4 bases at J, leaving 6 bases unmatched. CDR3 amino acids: CASSAQQGINEKLFF. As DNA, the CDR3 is TGTGCCAGCAGCGCGCAACAGGGGATTAATGAAAAACTGTTTTTT.

For the CDR3, the DNA is TGTGCCAGCAGCTCCGGGACAGCTTCGGTCACTGAAGCTTTCTTT. It codes for CASSSGTASVTEAFF. The chain is built from TRBV11-3 and TRBJ1-1; 7 bases agree with TRBD1. V lost 4 bases, J lost 4 bases, and 9 bases stayed unmatched. Germline values: CDR1 SGHNT, CDR2 YENEEA. There are 15 residues in the CDR3.

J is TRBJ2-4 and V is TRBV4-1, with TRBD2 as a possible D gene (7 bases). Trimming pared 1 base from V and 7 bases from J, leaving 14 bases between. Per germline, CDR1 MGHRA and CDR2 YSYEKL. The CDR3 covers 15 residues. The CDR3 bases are TGCGCCAGCAGCCAAGTTGGCGAGGGGGGGAACATTCAGTACTTC. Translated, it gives CASSQVGEGGNIQYF.

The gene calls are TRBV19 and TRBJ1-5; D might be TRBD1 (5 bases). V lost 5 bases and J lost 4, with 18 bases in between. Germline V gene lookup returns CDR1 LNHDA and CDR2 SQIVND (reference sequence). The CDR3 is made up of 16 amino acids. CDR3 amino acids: CASSSRRTGRNQPQHF. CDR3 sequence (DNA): TGTGCCAGTAGTTCCCGTCGCACAGGCCGGAATCAGCCCCAGCATTTT.

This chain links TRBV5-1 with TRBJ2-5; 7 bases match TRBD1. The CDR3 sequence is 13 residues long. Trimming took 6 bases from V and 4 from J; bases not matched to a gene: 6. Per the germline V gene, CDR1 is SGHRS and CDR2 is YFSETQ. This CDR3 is CASTRQGGETQYF. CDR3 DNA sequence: TGCGCCAGCACCCGACAGGGTGGAGAGACCCAGTACTTC. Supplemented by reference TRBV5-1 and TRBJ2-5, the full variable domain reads KAGVTQTPRYLIKTRGQQVTLSCSPISGHRSVSWYQQTPGQGLQFLFEYFSETQRNKGNFPGRFSGRQFSNSRSEMNVSTLELGDSALYLCASTRQGGETQYFGPGTRLLVL.